The 6 T cell receptor beta chains below come from one sample, sequenced in a study of T cells in Graves' hyperthyroidism and ophthalmopathy. TCR beta CDR3 region amplification was performed from RNA transcripts. During a first-round RT-PCR of the TCR CDR3, the HTBI primer set was used. TCRdb re-called the multiplex PCR reads with MiXCR, one entry per CDR3 protein. The sample has 300,000 to 400,000 distinct CDR3 sequences, more than 11% seen once. The specimen sequenced was blood. The receptors derive from a woman in her twenties or thirties with Graves' hyperthyroidism.

This clonotype was counted at least ten times. J is TRBJ2-1 and V is TRBV20-1; 8 nucleotides agree with TRBD2. V lost 5 bases, J lost 0 bases, and 3 bases stayed unmatched. Germline V lookup: CDR1 DFQATT, CDR2 SNEGSKA (reference sequence). The CDR3 has 14 amino acids. The CDR3 DNA follows: TGCAGTGCTGCCGGGACTAGCTCCTACAATGAGCAGTTCTTC. Protein sequence: CSAAGTSSYNEQFF.

This rearrangement joins TRBV20-1 to TRBJ2-5, with 9 bases aligning to TRBD2. Germline CDR1 reads DFQATT; CDR2 reads SNEGSKA (reference sequence). The CDR3 sequence is 13 residues long. Trimming took 8 bases from V and 4 from J; bases not matched to a gene: 8. CDR3 sequence: CSTYSGSGETQYF. The DNA of the CDR3 is TGCAGTACGTATAGCGGGAGTGGAGAGACCCAGTACTTC.

The gene calls are TRBV4-2 and TRBJ2-7, with 9 bases matching TRBD2. Germline-derived CDR1 and CDR2 are LGHNA and YNFKEQ. The V segment lost 0 bases and the J segment 7 bases; nucleotides outside the gene matches: 10. CDR3 size: 16 residues. CDR3: CASSQEGAGGPGEQYF. As DNA, the CDR3 is TGTGCCAGCAGCCAAGAAGGGGCGGGAGGGCCGGGGGAGCAGTACTTC.

The table lists this clonotype with many counts. The chain uses TRBV6-1 and TRBJ2-7; D may be TRBD2 (6 bases). V lost 3 bases and J lost 1, with 19 bases in between. The V gene's germline CDR1 is MNHNS and CDR2 SASEGT. The CDR3 covers 17 residues. The CDR3: CASSDTPGRGGSYEQYF. The CDR3 DNA sequence: TGTGCCAGCAGTGACACTCCCGGGCGGGGTGGGTCCTACGAGCAGTACTTC.

J is TRBJ1-3 and V is TRBV20-1, with 7 bases matching TRBD1. CDR3 length: 14 amino acids. The V segment lost 5 bases and the J segment 2 bases; nucleotides outside the gene matches: 6. Per germline, CDR1 DFQATT and CDR2 SNEGSKA (reference sequence). The DNA for the CDR3 is TGCAGTGCTCGCACAGGGGAACCTGGAAACACCATATATTTT. It translates to CSARTGEPGNTIYF.

The rearrangement joins TRBV28 to TRBJ2-1; tentative D call: TRBD1 (6 bases). The V end was cut by 3 bases, the J end by 5 bases, with 17 bases between. The CDR3 runs to 16 residues. In germline, CDR1 is MDHEN, CDR2 SYDVKM. The CDR3 nucleotides read TGTGCCAGCAGTTTTGTCTTGGACAGATTAGACAATGAGCAGTTCTTC. Translated: CASSFVLDRLDNEQFF.